This TCR beta chain was recovered during a study of tumor and adjacent non-tumor tissue in lung cancer (dated by TCRdb to 2016 to 2019). About the full investigation: By cancer type, the cohort comprised under 15 adenocarcinoma patients, 2 squamous cell carcinoma patients and 1 small cell lung cancer patient. Using bulk TCRbeta repertoires from roughly 14 lung cancer patients, the study set lung tumor tissue side by side with matched distant non-tumor lung tissue. Some 30 paired specimens, one tumor and one normal lung sample per patient, were profiled by TCRbeta CDR3 sequencing. The approximately 15 patients were aged about 31 to 85 years, included 10 men and 5 women, and had TNM stage I to III disease. In total, sequencing yielded over 95 million productive TCRbeta reads, which works out to an average of approximately 4 million reads per sample.

The CDR3 runs 13 amino acids, cysteine and phenylalanine included. Here the CDR3 DNA is all that survives: 39 bases in frame from base 1. The germline V gene encodes CDR1 MNHEY and CDR2 SVGAGI. RNA was extracted from bulk unsorted tissue and checked for quality with a NanoDrop ND-1000 and an Agilent 2100. The normal lung samples consisted of distant non-tumor tissue collected more than 3 cm from the tumor edge. All donors had newly diagnosed lung cancer, had not received prior chemotherapy, and were admitted for thoracic surgery in China between August and November 2014. Patients with previous radiotherapy or chemotherapy, or with another concurrent cancer, were excluded from the study. Pieces of surgical tissue measuring roughly 1-2.2 cm3 were kept in RNAlater solution and held at -80 degrees C until needed. What the research found in general, with its limitations: The top 100 clones accounted for a significantly larger cumulative portion of the repertoire in normal lung than in tumor tissue. Neither the sequencing platform nor unique molecular identifiers are named or mentioned anywhere in the methods. Significantly higher TCR diversity (inverse Simpson) was observed in tumor tissue than in normal lung tissue (around 450 vs 150, P = 0.0075, Mann-Whitney U test). Peripheral blood was not sequenced, so blood TCRbeta repertoires were not examined in the lung cancer patients of the study. TCR diversity was significantly higher in younger patients, and higher tumor TCR diversity was associated with shorter overall and disease-free survival. Only 15 patients were included in the cohort, and the need for larger samples and more detailed clinical data was noted by the authors.

As concerns this clonotype: Its target antigen remains unknown. The junction differs from germline at one of its ends, possibly a read error.

The method behind the library was multiplex PCR. Sequenced on an Illumina HiSeq 2500. TCRbeta libraries were built by three rounds of nested PCR using primers (Table S4), following protocols modified from ARM-PCR. Before sequencing, PCR products in the 200-500 bp range were cut out of the gel and cleaned up using the QIAquick gel extraction kit. Per the authors' processing: Trimmomatic was used to clean the reads, FLASH was used to merge the reads into complete CDR3 sequences, and MiTCR was used to assign the reads to V(D)J germline segments. Clonal diversity was calculated as the inverse Simpson's index using VDJtools. Productive reads were defined as in-frame sequences without a premature stop codon. Clones were called with MiXCR by TCRdb after fastp trimmed the public reads at Q25, and only in-frame beta chains were retained. Rows with one shared CDR3 protein collapse into an entry with the most common genes and DNA. The authors' filters were not applied to this entry. Recorded for this sample are fewer than 75,000 distinct CDR3 sequences; more than 65% of them occurred a single time. 45% of the sample lies in the top ten.

This receptor was taken from a man aged 60 to 69 with non-small cell lung cancer. The V and J genes are TRBV6-5 and TRBJ2-2; TRBD2 could be the D gene, as 5 bases match. Specimen: distant non-tumor lung tissue. CDR3 sequence: CASGKRVDGKLFF. The nucleotide sequence reads TGTGCCAGCGGGAAGAGGGTCGACGGGAAGCTGTTTTTT.